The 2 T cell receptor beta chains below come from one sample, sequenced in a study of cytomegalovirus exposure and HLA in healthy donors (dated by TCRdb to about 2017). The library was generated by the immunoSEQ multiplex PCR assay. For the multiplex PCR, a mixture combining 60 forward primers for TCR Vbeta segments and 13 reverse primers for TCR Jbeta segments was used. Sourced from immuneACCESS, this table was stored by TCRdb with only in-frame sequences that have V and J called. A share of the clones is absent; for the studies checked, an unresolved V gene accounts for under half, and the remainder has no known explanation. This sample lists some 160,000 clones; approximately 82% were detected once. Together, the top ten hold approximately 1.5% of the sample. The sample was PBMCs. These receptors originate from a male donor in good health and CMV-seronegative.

In DNA form, the CDR3 reads TGTGCCAGCAGTTTAAACGAGGGAGCTGGCTACACCTTC. Protein product: CASSLNEGAGYTF. The rearrangement joins TRBV27 to TRBJ1-2; D remains unclear. CDR1 is MNHEY, CDR2 SMNVEV, per germline (reference sequence). This CDR3 region has 13 residues. Trimming removed 2 bases from V and 7 bases from J, with 11 bases in between.

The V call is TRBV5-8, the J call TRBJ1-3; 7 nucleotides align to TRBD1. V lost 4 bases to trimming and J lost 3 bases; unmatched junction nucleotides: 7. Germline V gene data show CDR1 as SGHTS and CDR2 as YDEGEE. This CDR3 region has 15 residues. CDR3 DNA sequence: TGTGCCAGCAGCCTACCGGGACAGCGTGGAAACACCATATATTTT. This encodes CASSLPGQRGNTIYF.